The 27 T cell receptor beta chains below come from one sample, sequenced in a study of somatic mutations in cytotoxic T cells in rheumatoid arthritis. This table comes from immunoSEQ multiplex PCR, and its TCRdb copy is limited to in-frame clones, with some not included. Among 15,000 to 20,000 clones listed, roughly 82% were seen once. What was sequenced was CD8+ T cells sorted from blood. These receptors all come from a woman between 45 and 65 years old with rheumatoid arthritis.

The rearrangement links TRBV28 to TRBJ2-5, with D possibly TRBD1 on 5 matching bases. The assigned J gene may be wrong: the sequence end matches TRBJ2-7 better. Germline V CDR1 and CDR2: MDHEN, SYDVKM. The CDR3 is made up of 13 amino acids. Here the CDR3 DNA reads TGTGCCAGCACCTATGGGGCCTCCTACGAGCAGTACTTC. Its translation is CASTYGASYEQYF.

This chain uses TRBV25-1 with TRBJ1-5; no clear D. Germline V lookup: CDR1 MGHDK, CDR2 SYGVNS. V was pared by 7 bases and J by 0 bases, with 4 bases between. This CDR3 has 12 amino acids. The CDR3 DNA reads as TGTGCCAGCATATATAGCAATCAGCCCCAGCATTTT. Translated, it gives CASIYSNQPQHF. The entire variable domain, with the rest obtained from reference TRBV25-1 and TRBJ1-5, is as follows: EADIYQTPRYLVIGTGKKITLECSQTMGHDKMYWYQQDPGMELHLIHYSYGVNSTEKGDLSSESTVSRIRTEHFPLTLESARPSHTSQYLCASIYSNQPQHFGDGTRLSIL.

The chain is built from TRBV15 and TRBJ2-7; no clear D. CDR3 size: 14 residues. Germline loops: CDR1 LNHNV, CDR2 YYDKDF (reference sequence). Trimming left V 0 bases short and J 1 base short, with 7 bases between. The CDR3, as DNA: TGTGCCACCAGCAGAGAAGGTCGATCCTACGAGCAGTACTTC. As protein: CATSREGRSYEQYF.

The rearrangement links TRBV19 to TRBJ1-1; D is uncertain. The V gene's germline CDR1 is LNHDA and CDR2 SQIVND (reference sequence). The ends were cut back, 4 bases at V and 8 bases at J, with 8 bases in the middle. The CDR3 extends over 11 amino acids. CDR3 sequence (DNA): TGTGCCAGTAGTAACGGCCTGGAAGCTTTCTTT. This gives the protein CASSNGLEAFF.

The CDR3 nucleotides read TGTGCCAGCAGCTTAGGAGGCGGAGGGGGCGTTGGGGCCAACGTCCTGACTTTC. Its translation: CASSLGGGGGVGANVLTF. The chain is built from TRBV7-2 and TRBJ2-6; possible D gene TRBD1, 7 bases. The germline V gene has CDR1 SGHTA and CDR2 FQGNSA. The CDR3 is made up of 18 amino acids. V lost 1 base, J lost 3 bases, and 16 bases lay in between.

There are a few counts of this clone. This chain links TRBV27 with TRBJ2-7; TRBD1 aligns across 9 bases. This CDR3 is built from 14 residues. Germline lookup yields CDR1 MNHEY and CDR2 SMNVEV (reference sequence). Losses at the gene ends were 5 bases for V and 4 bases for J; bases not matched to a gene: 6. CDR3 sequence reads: CASSLQGAQYEQYF. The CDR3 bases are TGTGCCAGCAGTCTACAGGGGGCGCAGTACGAGCAGTACTTC.

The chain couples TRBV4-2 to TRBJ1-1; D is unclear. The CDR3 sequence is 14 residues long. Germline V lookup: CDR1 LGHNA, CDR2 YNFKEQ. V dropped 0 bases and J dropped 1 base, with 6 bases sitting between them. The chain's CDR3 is CASSQELRNTEAFF. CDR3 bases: TGTGCCAGCAGCCAAGAGTTAAGGAACACTGAAGCTTTCTTT.

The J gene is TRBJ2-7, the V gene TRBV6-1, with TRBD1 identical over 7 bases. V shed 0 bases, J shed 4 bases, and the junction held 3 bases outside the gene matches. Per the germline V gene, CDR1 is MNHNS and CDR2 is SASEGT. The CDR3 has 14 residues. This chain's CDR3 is CASSEAPRGYEQYF. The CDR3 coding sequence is TGTGCCAGCAGTGAAGCACCCAGGGGGTACGAGCAGTACTTC.

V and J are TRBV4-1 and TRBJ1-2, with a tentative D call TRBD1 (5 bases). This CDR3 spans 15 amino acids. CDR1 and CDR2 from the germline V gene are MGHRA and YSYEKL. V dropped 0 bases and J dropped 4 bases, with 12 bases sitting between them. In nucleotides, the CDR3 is TGCGCCAGCAGCCAAGAGCCCCTCGGGGGCTATGGCTACACCTTC. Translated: CASSQEPLGGYGYTF.

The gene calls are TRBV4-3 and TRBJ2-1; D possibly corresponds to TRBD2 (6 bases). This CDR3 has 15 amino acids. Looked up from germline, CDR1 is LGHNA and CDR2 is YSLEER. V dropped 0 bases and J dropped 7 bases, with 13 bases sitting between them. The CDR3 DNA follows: TGCGCCAGCAGCCAAGAGATCGGGAGCCTTAATGAGCAGTTCTTC. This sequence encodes CASSQEIGSLNEQFF.

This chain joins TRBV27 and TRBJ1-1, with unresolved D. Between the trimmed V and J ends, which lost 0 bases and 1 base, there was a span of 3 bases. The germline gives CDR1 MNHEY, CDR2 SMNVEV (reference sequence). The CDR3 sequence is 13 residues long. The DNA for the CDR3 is TGTGCCAGCAGTTTATCGCCGAACACTGAAGCTTTCTTT. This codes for CASSLSPNTEAFF.

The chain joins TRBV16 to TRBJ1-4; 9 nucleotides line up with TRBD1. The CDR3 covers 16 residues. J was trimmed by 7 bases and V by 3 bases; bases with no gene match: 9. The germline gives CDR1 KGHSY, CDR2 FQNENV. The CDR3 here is CASSQGGTGSAEKLFF. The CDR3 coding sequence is TGTGCCAGCAGCCAGGGCGGGACAGGGTCTGCTGAAAAACTGTTTTTT.

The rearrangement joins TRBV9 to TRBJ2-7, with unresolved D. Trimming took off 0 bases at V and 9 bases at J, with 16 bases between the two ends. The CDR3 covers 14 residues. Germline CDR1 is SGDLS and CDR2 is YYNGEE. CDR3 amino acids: CASSVDETRLGQYF. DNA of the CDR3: TGTGCCAGCAGCGTAGATGAGACGCGCCTAGGGCAGTACTTC.

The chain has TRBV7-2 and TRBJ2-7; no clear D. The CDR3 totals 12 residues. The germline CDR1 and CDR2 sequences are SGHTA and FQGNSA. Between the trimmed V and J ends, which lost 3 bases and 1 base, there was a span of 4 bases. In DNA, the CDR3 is TGTGCCAGCAGCTTTTCATCCTACGAGCAGTACTTC. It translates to CASSFSSYEQYF.

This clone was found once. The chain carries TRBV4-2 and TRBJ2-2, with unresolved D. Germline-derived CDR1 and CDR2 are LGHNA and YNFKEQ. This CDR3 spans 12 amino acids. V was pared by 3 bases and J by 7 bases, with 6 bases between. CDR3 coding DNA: TGTGCCAGCAGCCACCCGGGCGGGGAGCTGTTTTTT. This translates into CASSHPGGELFF.

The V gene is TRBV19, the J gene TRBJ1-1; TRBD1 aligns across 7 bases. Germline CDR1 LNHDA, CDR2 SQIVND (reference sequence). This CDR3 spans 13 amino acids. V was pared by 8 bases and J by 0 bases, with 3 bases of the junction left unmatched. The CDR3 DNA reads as TGTGCCAGTGGGGACAGTCTGAACACTGAAGCTTTCTTT. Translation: CASGDSLNTEAFF. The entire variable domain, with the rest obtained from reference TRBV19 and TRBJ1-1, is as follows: DGGITQSPKYLFRKEGQNVTLSCEQNLNHDAMYWYRQDPGQGLRLIYYSQIVNDFQKGDIAEGYSVSREKKESFPLTVTSAQKNPTAFYLCASGDSLNTEAFFGQGTRLTVV.

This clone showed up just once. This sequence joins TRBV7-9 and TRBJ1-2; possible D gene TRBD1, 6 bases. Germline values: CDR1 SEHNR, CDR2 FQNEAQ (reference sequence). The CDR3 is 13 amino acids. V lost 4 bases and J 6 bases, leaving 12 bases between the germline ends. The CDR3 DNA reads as TGTGCCAGCAGCTCTCTAACAGGGAATGGCTACACCTTC. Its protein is CASSSLTGNGYTF.

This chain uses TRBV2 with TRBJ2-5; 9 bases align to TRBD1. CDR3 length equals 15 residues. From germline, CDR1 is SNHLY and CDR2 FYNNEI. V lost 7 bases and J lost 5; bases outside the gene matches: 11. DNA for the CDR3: TGTGCCAGCATTCCGCCGGGACAGGGACGGGAGACCCAGTACTTC. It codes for CASIPPGQGRETQYF.

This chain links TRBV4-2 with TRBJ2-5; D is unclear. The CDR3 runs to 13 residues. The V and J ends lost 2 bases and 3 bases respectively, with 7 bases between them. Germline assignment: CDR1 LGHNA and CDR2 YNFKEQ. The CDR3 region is CASSQTLEETQYF. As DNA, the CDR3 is TGTGCCAGCAGCCAAACACTCGAAGAGACCCAGTACTTC.

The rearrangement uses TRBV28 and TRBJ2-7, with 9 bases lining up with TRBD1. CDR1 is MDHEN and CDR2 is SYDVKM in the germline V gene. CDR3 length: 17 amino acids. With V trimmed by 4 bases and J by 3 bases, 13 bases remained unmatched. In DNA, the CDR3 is TGTGCCAGCAGTTCACTCGGGACAGGGCTGTTTGTCTACGAGCAGTACTTC. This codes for CASSSLGTGLFVYEQYF.

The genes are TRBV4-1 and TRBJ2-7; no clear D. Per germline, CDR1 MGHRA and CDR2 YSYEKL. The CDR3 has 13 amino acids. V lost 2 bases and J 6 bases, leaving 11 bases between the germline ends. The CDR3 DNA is TGCGCCAGCAGCCAAATGGCCTCGCCCGAGCAGTACTTC. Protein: CASSQMASPEQYF.

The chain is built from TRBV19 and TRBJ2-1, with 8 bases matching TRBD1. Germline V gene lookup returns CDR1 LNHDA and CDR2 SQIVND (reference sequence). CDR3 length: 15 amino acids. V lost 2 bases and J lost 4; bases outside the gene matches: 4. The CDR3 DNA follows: TGTGCCAGTAGTATAAAAGGGACAGGATACAATGAGCAGTTCTTC. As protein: CASSIKGTGYNEQFF. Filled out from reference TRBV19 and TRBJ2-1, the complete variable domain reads DGGITQSPKYLFRKEGQNVTLSCEQNLNHDAMYWYRQDPGQGLRLIYYSQIVNDFQKGDIAEGYSVSREKKESFPLTVTSAQKNPTAFYLCASSIKGTGYNEQFFGPGTRLTVL.

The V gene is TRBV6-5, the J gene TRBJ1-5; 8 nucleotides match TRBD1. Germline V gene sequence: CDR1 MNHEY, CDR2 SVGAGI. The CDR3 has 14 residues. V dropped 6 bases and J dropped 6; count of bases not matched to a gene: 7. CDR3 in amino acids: CASRPGGVGQPQHF. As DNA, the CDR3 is TGTGCCAGCAGACCAGGGGGCGTTGGTCAGCCCCAGCATTTT.

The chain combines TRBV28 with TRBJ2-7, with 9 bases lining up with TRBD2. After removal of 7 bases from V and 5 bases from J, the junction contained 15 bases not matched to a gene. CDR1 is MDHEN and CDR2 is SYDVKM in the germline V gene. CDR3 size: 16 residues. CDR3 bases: TGTGCCAGCATTCCTAACGCGGGGGGGAACCAAGACGAGCAGTACTTC. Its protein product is CASIPNAGGNQDEQYF.

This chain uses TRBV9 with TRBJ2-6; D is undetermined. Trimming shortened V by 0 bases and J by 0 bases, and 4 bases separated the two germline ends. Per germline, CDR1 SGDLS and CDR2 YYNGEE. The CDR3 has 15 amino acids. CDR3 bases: TGTGCCAGCAGCGTAGGAGACTCTGGGGCCAACGTCCTGACTTTC. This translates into CASSVGDSGANVLTF.

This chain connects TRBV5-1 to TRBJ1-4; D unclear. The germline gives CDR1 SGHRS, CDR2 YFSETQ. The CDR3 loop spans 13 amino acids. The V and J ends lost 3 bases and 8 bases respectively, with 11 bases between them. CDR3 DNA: TGCGCCAGCAGCTCCCTCCCTGAGGAAAAACTGTTTTTT. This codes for CASSSLPEEKLFF.

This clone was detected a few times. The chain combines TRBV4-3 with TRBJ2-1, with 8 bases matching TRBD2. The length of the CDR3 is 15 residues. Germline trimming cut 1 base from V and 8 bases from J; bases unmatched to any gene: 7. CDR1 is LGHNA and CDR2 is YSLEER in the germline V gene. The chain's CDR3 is CASSQAPGGVDEQFF. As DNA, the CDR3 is TGCGCCAGCAGCCAAGCCCCGGGAGGGGTAGATGAGCAGTTCTTC.